The 9 T cell receptor beta chains given below trace back to one sample, sequenced in a study of OX40 agonist ivuxolimab in advanced cancers. TCRdb's copy holds only in-frame clones and misses some; the assay was immunoSEQ multiplex PCR. The sample includes 85,000 to 120,000 clones, less than 95% of them seen just once. The source was CD4+ or CD8+ T cells sorted from blood, collected in a trial of the OX40 agonist ivuxolimab. The receptors shown here come from an adult with an advanced solid tumor such as melanoma, head and neck, liver or kidney cancer.

The chain is built from TRBV5-1 and TRBJ1-1, with D hard to call. Per the germline V gene, CDR1 is SGHRS and CDR2 is YFSETQ. The CDR3 spans 18 residues. Trimming took 1 base from V and 1 from J, leaving 20 bases between them. CDR3 sequence reads: CASSLNTFVGQENTEAFF. In nucleotides, the CDR3 is TGCGCCAGCAGCTTGAATACATTCGTGGGCCAAGAGAACACTGAAGCTTTCTTT.

The gene calls are TRBV6-5 and TRBJ2-1, with D perhaps TRBD1 or TRBD2 (6 bases each). The germline gives CDR1 MNHEY, CDR2 SVGAGI. The V gene lost 6 bases and the J gene lost 5 bases, with 11 bases spanning the gap. This CDR3 contains 13 residues. The CDR3 DNA is TGTGCCAGCAGAAACGGGGGCGACAATGAGCAGTTCTTC. Translation: CASRNGGDNEQFF.

V usage is TRBV5-1 and J usage is TRBJ2-1, with TRBD1 identical over 8 bases. J lost 4 bases, V lost 0 bases, and 3 bases had no gene match. This CDR3 has 15 residues. CDR1 and CDR2 from the germline V gene are SGHRS and YFSETQ. DNA of the CDR3: TGCGCCAGCAGCTTGGAGACAGGGGTATACAATGAGCAGTTCTTC. Translation: CASSLETGVYNEQFF.

The genes are TRBV4-3 and TRBJ1-3, with D uncertain. The germline gives CDR1 LGHNA, CDR2 YSLEER. The germline V and J ends were trimmed by 2 bases and 10 bases, with 18 bases remaining between them. CDR3 size: 15 residues. The chain's CDR3 is CASSQNLRAGGTIYF. The CDR3 bases are TGCGCCAGCAGCCAAAATCTACGGGCCGGTGGGACCATATATTTT.

CDR3 in amino acids: CASSPSQGNQFF. CDR3 coding DNA: TGTGCCAGCTCACCTTCACAGGGGAATCAGTTCTTC. V is TRBV18 and J is TRBJ2-1; TRBD1 matches at 7 bases. This CDR3 region has 12 residues. Germline loops: CDR1 KGHSH, CDR2 LQKENI. V gave up 3 bases and J gave up 13 bases; unmatched junction bases: 6.

J is TRBJ2-7 and V is TRBV6-6, with 8 positions matching TRBD1. Germline V gives CDR1 MNHNY, CDR2 SVGAGI (reference sequence). Trimming at V came to 6 bases and at J to 1 base, leaving 5 bases not matched to a gene. There are 14 residues in the CDR3. CDR3 coding DNA: TGTGCCAGCAGGGACAGGGCAGTGTCCTACGAGCAGTACTTC. It encodes CASRDRAVSYEQYF.

The chain uses TRBV5-1 and TRBJ2-1; a weak D match, TRBD2 (5 bases). Germline values: CDR1 SGHRS, CDR2 YFSETQ. Trimming removed 3 bases from V and 5 bases from J, with 12 bases in between. This CDR3 has 14 residues. The CDR3 loop reads CASSSRMGDNEQFF. The CDR3 DNA sequence: TGCGCCAGCAGCTCTCGGATGGGAGACAATGAGCAGTTCTTC.

This rearrangement joins TRBV2 to TRBJ2-3; D is possibly TRBD1 (6 bases). The CDR3 covers 15 residues. Germline V gene sequence: CDR1 SNHLY, CDR2 FYNNEI. Trimming pared 2 bases from V and 8 bases from J, leaving 17 bases between. DNA for the CDR3: TGTGCCAGCAGTGAAAGGGGGATTGTCGGATTTACGCAGTATTTT. Protein product: CASSERGIVGFTQYF. The variable domain in full, with the rest retrieved from reference TRBV2 and TRBJ2-3, is EPEVTQTPSHQVTQMGQEVILRCVPISNHLYFYWYRQILGQKVEFLVSFYNNEISEKSEIFDDQFSVERPDGSNFTLKIRSTKLEDSAMYFCASSERGIVGFTQYFGPGTRLTVL.

This sequence joins TRBV6-4 and TRBJ1-2; the D gene is possibly TRBD1 (5 bases). The CDR3 has 15 amino acids. CDR1 and CDR2 from the germline V gene are MRHNA and SNTAGT. V was cut by 2 bases and J by 1 base, with 11 bases left in between. The CDR3 reads CASSDHSGGNYGYTF. In nucleotides, the CDR3 is TGTGCCAGCAGTGACCACTCCGGGGGTAACTATGGCTACACCTTC.